This TCR beta chain was recovered during a study of cytomegalovirus exposure and HLA in healthy donors. The study's findings and limits: Among donors in an Asian-associated ancestry cluster, a later analysis reportedly found fewer N-insertions than the roughly 650-donor mean.

Remarks on this clone: The antigen is not known.

The PCR contained 60 Vbeta and 13 Jbeta primers. Measured with immunoSEQ multiplex PCR; TCRdb has only the in-frame clones, and not every one. The sample shows over 150,000 clones, over 65% of them seen only once. The CDR3 is made up of 12 amino acids. V was shortened by 3 bases and J by 3 bases, with 8 bases between the two germline ends. In germline, CDR1 is SQVTM, CDR2 ANQGSEA. Sequenced sample: PBMCs. The chain joins TRBV29-1 to TRBJ1-2; D gene unclear. The receptor was derived from a woman aged 40 to 49 in good health and CMV-seropositive. CDR3 protein: CSVDKAHYGYTF. DNA of the CDR3: TGCAGCGTTGACAAAGCTCACTATGGCTACACCTTC.